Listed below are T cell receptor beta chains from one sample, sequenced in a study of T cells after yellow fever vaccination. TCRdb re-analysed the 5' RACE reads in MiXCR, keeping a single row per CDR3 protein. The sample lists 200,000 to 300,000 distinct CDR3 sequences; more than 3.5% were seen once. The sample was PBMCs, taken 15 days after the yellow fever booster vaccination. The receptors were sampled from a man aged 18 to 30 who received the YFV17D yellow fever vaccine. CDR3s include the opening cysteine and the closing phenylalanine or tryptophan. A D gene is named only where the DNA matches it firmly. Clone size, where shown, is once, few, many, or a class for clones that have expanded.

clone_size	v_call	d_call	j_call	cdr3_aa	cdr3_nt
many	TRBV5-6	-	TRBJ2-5	CASSRDLRETQYF	TGTGCCAGCAGCAGGGATCTACGAGAGACCCAGTACTTC
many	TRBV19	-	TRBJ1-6	CASSIAGNSPLHF	TGTGCCAGTAGTATTGCGGGGAATTCACCCCTCCACTTT
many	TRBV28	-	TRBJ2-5	CASSPSSETQYF	TGTGCCAGCAGTCCATCCAGTGAGACCCAGTACTTC
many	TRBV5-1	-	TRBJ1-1	CASSWQGQNTEAFF	TGCGCCAGCAGCTGGCAGGGGCAGAACACTGAAGCTTTCTTT
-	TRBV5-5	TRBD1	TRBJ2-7	CASSSRQGASYEQYF	TGTGCCAGCAGCTCAAGACAGGGGGCGTCCTACGAGCAGTACTTC
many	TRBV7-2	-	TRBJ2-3	CASSWFGGDTQYF	TGTGCCAGCAGCTGGTTCGGAGGAGATACGCAGTATTTT
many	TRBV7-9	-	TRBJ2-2	CASGGLPANVGELFF	TGTGCCTCGGGTGGACTCCCGGCGAACGTCGGGGAGCTGTTTTTT
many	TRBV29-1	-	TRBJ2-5	CSVCMQGETQYF	TGCAGCGTTTGTATGCAGGGGGAGACCCAGTACTTC
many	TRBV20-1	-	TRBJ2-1	CSARDPLHSYNEQFF	TGCAGTGCTAGAGATCCCCTCCACTCCTACAATGAGCAGTTCTTC
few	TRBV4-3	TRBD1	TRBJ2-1	CASSQPGQGDNEQFF	TGCGCCAGCAGCCAACCAGGACAGGGCGACAATGAGCAGTTCTTC
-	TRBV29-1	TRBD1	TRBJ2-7	CSASGQGTSYEQYF	TGCAGCGCCTCGGGACAGGGTACCTCCTACGAGCAGTACTTC
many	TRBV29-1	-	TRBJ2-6	CSFRGDGSGANVLTF	TGCAGCTTCCGAGGGGATGGGTCTGGGGCCAACGTCCTGACTTTC
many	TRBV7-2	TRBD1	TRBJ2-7	CASSPTGTALYEQYF	TGTGCCAGCAGCCCCACCGGGACAGCGCTCTACGAGCAGTACTTC
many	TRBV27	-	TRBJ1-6	CASRQALPGSPLHF	TGTGCCAGCAGGCAGGCTCTCCCGGGATCACCCCTCCACTTT
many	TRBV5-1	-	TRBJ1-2	CASSFGANYGYTF	TGCGCCAGCAGCTTCGGGGCTAACTATGGCTACACCTTC
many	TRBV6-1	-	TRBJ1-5	CASRKQGYQPQHF	TGTGCCAGTCGGAAACAGGGTTACCAGCCCCAGCATTTT
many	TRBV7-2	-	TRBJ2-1	CASSPAVGYNEQFF	TGTGCCAGCAGCCCTGCGGTCGGGTACAATGAGCAGTTCTTC
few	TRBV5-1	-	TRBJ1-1	CASSLAGGATEAFF	TGCGCCAGCAGCTTGGCCGGGGGTGCAACTGAAGCTTTCTTT
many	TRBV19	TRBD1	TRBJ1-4	CASTAGTGYEKLFF	TGTGCCAGTACCGCCGGGACAGGGTATGAAAAACTGTTTTTT
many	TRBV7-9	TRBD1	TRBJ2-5	CASSLWAGGSQETQYF	TGTGCCAGCAGCTTATGGGCAGGGGGTTCCCAGGAGACCCAGTACTTC
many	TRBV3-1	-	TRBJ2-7	CASSQGDRGEQYF	TGTGCCAGCAGCCAAGGTGATCGTGGCGAGCAGTACTTC
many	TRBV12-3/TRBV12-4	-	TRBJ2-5	CASSWGRMETQYF	TGTGCCAGCAGTTGGGGGAGGATGGAGACCCAGTACTTC
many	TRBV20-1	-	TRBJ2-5	CSATENQETQYF	TGCAGTGCTACCGAGAATCAAGAGACCCAGTACTTC
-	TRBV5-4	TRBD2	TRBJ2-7	CASSLELAGLPYEQYF	TGTGCCAGCAGCTTGGAACTAGCGGGGTTACCCTACGAGCAGTACTTC
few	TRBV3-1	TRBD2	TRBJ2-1	CASSFERGIKQFF	TGTGCCAGCAGTTTCGAGCGGGGGATCAAGCAGTTCTTC
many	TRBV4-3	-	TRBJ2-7	CASSQDSSSGSYEQYF	TGCGCCAGCAGCCAAGATAGCAGTTCTGGGTCCTACGAGCAGTACTTC
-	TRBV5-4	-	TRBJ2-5	CASSLVERQETQYF	TGTGCCAGCAGCTTGGTCGAGCGGCAAGAGACCCAGTACTTC
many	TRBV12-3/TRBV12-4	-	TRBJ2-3	CASSFAGSPDTQYF	TGTGCCAGCAGTTTCGCGGGGTCCCCAGATACGCAGTATTTT
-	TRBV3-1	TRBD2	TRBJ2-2	CASSQGPGGAGELFF	TGTGCCAGCAGCCAAGGACCGGGGGGGGCCGGGGAGCTGTTTTTT
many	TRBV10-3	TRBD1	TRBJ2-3	CAIRVSYGQGLADTQYF	TGTGCCATCAGGGTTTCGTACGGACAGGGTTTAGCAGATACGCAGTATTTT
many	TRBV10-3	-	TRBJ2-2	CAIQGTGELFF	TGTGCCATCCAGGGGACCGGGGAGCTGTTTTTT
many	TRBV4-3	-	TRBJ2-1	CASSHSRPGTAGYNEQFF	TGCGCCAGCAGCCACTCGAGGCCCGGGACAGCGGGCTACAATGAGCAGTTCTTC
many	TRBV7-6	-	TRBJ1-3	CASSLGQGPGNTIYF	TGTGCCAGCAGCTTGGGGCAGGGGCCTGGAAACACCATATATTTT
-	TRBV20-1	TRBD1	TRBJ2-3	CSARGQGPDTQYF	TGCAGTGCTAGGGGACAGGGGCCAGATACGCAGTATTTT
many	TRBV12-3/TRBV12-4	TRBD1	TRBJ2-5	CASSYGQGVQETQYF	TGTGCCAGCAGTTATGGACAGGGTGTCCAAGAGACCCAGTACTTC
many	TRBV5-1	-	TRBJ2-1	CASSLAGQLLYNEQFF	TGCGCCAGCAGCTTGGCCGGTCAGCTACTTTACAATGAGCAGTTCTTC
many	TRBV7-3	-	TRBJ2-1	CASSLNHRNNEQFF	TGTGCCAGCAGCTTAAACCACAGGAACAATGAGCAGTTCTTC
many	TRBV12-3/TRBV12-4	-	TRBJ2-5	CASSLQANEETQYF	TGTGCCAGCAGCCTCCAAGCTAACGAAGAGACCCAGTACTTC
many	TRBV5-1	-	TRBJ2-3	CASSLDGVGSDTQYF	TGCGCCAGCAGCTTGGATGGGGTCGGCTCAGATACGCAGTATTTT
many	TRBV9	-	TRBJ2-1	CASSAGDVIGREQFF	TGTGCCAGCAGCGCCGGCGACGTGATAGGACGTGAGCAGTTCTTC
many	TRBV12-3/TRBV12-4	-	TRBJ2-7	CASSLVLEQYF	TGTGCCAGCAGTTTAGTACTCGAGCAGTACTTC
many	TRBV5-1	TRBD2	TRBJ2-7	CASSLGGYGTSGGYEQYF	TGCGCCAGCAGCTTGGGGGGTTATGGGACTAGCGGGGGCTACGAGCAGTACTTC
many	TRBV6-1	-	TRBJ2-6	CASLFGQSGANVLTF	TGTGCCAGCCTCTTCGGACAGTCTGGGGCCAACGTCCTGACTTTC
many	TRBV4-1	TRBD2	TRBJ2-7	CASSQEPSGGISYEQYF	TGCGCCAGCAGCCAAGAACCTAGCGGGGGGATTTCCTACGAGCAGTACTTC
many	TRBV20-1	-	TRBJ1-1	CSATIPRPFQDEAFF	TGCAGTGCTACAATCCCCAGACCATTCCAGGATGAAGCTTTCTTT
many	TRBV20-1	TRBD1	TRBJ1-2	CSARGDSVNYGYTF	TGCAGTGCTAGGGGGGACAGCGTAAACTATGGCTACACCTTC
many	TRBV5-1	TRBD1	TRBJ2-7	CASSLFGTAQPYEQYF	TGCGCCAGCAGCTTGTTCGGGACAGCCCAACCCTACGAGCAGTACTTC
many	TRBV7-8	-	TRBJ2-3	CASSPIRSGGRDTQYF	TGTGCCAGCAGTCCGATCCGGTCGGGGGGCCGTGATACGCAGTATTTT
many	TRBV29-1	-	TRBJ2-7	CSVVWNSYEQYF	TGCAGCGTTGTCTGGAATTCCTACGAGCAGTACTTC
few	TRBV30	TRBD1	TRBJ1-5	CAWMGQGNQPQHF	TGTGCCTGGATGGGACAGGGCAATCAGCCCCAGCATTTT